Ten or more counts support the clone carrying this TCR beta chain. Its matching antigen is unknown. There are 18 residues in the CDR3. V was pared by 1 base and J by 0 bases, with 19 bases between. Germline CDR1 and CDR2: DFQATT and SNEGSKA (reference sequence). Each TCR cDNA molecule carried a unique molecular identifier. TCRdb processed the 5' RACE reads anew with MiXCR; each CDR3 protein has one entry. The repertoire consists of roughly 990 distinct CDR3 sequences, with 4% to 4.5% occurring once and the leading ten covering 30% to 40%. Time point specified: sample taken at primary tumor resection. Whole RNA was taken from tumor, nontumor lung or frozen PBMC; it was then sequenced unsorted. The sample belongs to a study of spatial heterogeneity in lung cancer. As for the study in general: There was a strong correlation between the counts of TCR transcripts measured in tumor regions and a T cell transcriptional module score that was calculated from matched bulk RNA-seq. Raw-read counts averaged over ten per unique TCR and UMI combination.

Study findings and constraints: Counts of expanded alpha and beta TCRs within tumors tracked the tumor nonsynonymous mutation count.

The chain combines TRBV20-1 with TRBJ2-4; perhaps D is TRBD1 or TRBD2 (5 bases each). The material was lung tumor tissue, obtained at surgery. The clonotype was recovered from a male donor with early-stage non-small cell lung cancer. Here the CDR3 reads CSARVQPSTGTAKNIQYF. CDR3 DNA: TGCAGTGCTAGAGTCCAACCTTCAACCGGGACAGCCAAAAACATTCAGTACTTC.